The following is a T cell receptor beta chain sequence with its context. Per germline, CDR1 MDHEN and CDR2 SYDVKM. This CDR3 has 14 amino acids. Deletions cut 3 bases from V and 0 bases from J, with 8 bases between. Clones were sequenced by immunoSEQ multiplex PCR, and TCRdb holds only the in-frame ones, with some missing. The table has about 76,000 clones, 90% seen once. This sample was taken from a study of blood T cell repertoires in COVID-19. V gene TRBV28 combines with J gene TRBJ1-1, with a tentative D call TRBD1 (5 bases). The TCR originated in a woman aged 50 to 60 in a cohort sampled during active COVID-19. Sequenced: peripheral blood. The CDR3 protein is CASSLGLMNTEAFF. As DNA, the CDR3 is TGTGCCAGCAGTTTGGGACTTATGAACACTGAAGCTTTCTTT.